This T cell receptor (beta chain) was found in a study of T cells in Graves' hyperthyroidism and ophthalmopathy (dated by TCRdb to the late 2010s). About the full investigation: Peripheral blood was sampled at the time of initial diagnosis, prior to any treatment. To identify distinguishing TCR V-J signatures, a discovery cohort of 95 to 100 patients was used, comprising 40 to 45 with Graves' ophthalmopathy and around 60 with stable Graves' hyperthyroidism. Prospective prediction of ophthalmopathy was tested in an independent validation cohort consisting of 18 hyperthyroidism patients and more than 15 patients who later progressed to ophthalmopathy. The roughly 99 discovery patients were divided at random into training and test sets in a 7:3 ratio. The study also compared thyroid tissue and blood T-cell repertoires from roughly 6 Graves' hyperthyroidism patients. Once sampling was done, hyperthyroidism patients were given methimazole at a starting dose of 30 mg daily, whereas ophthalmopathy patients were given high-dose intravenous methylprednisolone. TCR Vbeta CDR3 sequencing of 120 to 150 peripheral blood samples (roughly 41 ophthalmopathy, 75 to 85 hyperthyroidism and some 17 progressor patients) is reported in the paper. Beyond this particular receptor, the publication reports: In validation, the model predicted progression to ophthalmopathy with around 71% sensitivity and less than 80% specificity, a median of approximately 6.7 months before onset. In cross-validation, a model built on a 13 V-J signature told ophthalmopathy apart from stable hyperthyroidism with about 90% sensitivity and approximately 81% specificity, and in testing the same model reached 80%/75%. Most expanded thyroid clonotypes (frequency above 0.001) were also found in blood, which suggests that blood repertoires may mirror thyroid immune responses. No statistical method was used to fix the sample size in advance, and group allocation was not hidden from the investigators.

On this clonotype: There is no known antigen for this receptor. No much larger clonotype is one base removed from it; base qualities were not supplied.

Stable Graves' hyperthyroidism was defined as no progression to ophthalmopathy during 18 months of follow-up. Hyperthyroidism patients were newly diagnosed, with disease duration under 2 months, and aged 18 to 65 years. Exclusion was applied to patients with uncontrolled infections, other autoimmune diseases, pregnancy or lactation. Clinical symptoms, serum thyroxine and TRAb, thyroid ultrasound, and orbital computed tomography formed the basis for the diagnoses. PBMCs were separated from roughly 10 ml of fresh peripheral blood using Ficoll-Paque density gradient centrifugation. Trizol reagent was used to extract total RNA, and RNA quality was then checked on an Agilent 2100 Bioanalyzer. CDR1 and CDR2 are read off the germline V gene as MDHEN and SYDVKM. From the cysteine through the phenylalanine, the CDR3 covers 13 amino acids. Just the 39-base CDR3 DNA is kept, in frame starting at base 1. V is pared back by 4 bases and J by 3 bases, with 9 bases lying between the germline termini.

TCR beta CDR3 regions were amplified from RNA transcripts. For the first round of RT-PCR on the TCR CDR3, the HTBI primer set was used together with the Qiagen OneStep RT-PCR kit. Libraries were constructed in a second round of multiplex PCR, after which size selection and purification were performed. Libraries were sequenced paired-end with 100 bp reads on an Illumina HiSeq2000. In the original analysis: SOAPnuke was used to process the raw data, throwing out any read that contained adapters or uncalled bases, had a mean Phred below 15, or lacked an exact constant-primer or identifier match. High-quality paired reads were merged with COPE v1.2.5, and unique nucleotide sequences were defined as clonotypes. MiTCR v1.1 was used to align the clonotypes against IMGT TRBV, TRBD and TRBJ reference segments. Only V-J combinations with frequency above 0.0001, covering 99% to 99.2% of repertoires, were analysed. A TCS score was defined as the ratio of F50 (clonal expansion) to E x V (chaos), with BLOSUM62-based TCRdist applied between CDR3 peptides within each V-J. Welch's t-statistics and random forest reduced approximately 520 V-J features to 13, which were used in a naive Bayes classifier (R e1071). TCRdb handled the public reads itself, with Q25 trimming in fastp and clone calling in MiXCR, and kept productive beta chains. Under each unique CDR3 protein, matching rows form one entry showing the most common genes and DNA. TCRdb's processing, not the study's, gives the V and J calls here. In all, the sample holds roughly 740,000 distinct CDR3 sequences, and 16% of those were seen once. The top ten clones comprise 8.4% of the sample.

The sequencing sample was made of blood. The TCR sequence derives from a man between 18 and 29 years old with Graves' hyperthyroidism. In this chain, TRBV28 is recombined with TRBJ1-2, with TRBD1 perhaps the D gene, on 6 matching bases. The nucleotide sequence reads as follows: TGTGCCAGCAGTTCAGGGGTGGACTATGGCTACACCTTC. The resulting protein is CASSSGVDYGYTF.